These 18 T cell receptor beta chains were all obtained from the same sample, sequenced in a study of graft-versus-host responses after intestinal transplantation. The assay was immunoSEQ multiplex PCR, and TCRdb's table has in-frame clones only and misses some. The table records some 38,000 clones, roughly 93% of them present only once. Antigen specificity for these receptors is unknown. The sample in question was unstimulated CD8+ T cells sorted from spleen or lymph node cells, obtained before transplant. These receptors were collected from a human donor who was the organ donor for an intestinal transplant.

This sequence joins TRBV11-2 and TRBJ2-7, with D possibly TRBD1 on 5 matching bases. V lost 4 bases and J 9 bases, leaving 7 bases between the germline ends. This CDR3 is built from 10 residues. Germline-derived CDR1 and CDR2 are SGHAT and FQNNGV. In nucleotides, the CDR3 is TGTGCCAGCAGCTGGGGCGTGCAGTACTTC. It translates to CASSWGVQYF.

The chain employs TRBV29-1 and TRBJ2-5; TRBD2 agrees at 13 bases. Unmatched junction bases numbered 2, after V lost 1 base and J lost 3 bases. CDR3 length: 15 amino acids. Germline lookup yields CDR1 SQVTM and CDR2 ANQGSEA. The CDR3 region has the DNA TGCAGCGTTGAAGGACTAGCGGGAGGTAAAGAGACCCAGTACTTC. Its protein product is CSVEGLAGGKETQYF.

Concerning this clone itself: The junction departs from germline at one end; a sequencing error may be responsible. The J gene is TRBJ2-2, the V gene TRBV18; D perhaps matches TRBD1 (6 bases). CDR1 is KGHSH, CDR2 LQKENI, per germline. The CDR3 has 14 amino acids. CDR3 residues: CASSPPTGTGELLF. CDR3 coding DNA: TGTGCCAGCTCACCACCAACAGGGACCGGGGAGCTGCTTTTT.

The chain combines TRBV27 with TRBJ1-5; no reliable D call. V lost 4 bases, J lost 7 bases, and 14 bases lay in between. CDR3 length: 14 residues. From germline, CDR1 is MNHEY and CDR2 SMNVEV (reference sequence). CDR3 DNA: TGTGCCAGCAGTTCCCGCGGGATTAGACAGCCCCAGCATTTT. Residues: CASSSRGIRQPQHF.

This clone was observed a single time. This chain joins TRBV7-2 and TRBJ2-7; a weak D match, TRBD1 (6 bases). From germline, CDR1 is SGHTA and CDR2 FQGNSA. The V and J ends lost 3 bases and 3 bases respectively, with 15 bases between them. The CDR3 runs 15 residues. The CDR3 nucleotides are TGTGCCAGCAGCTTTACAACAGGGTTTTTCTACGAGCAGTACTTC. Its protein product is CASSFTTGFFYEQYF.

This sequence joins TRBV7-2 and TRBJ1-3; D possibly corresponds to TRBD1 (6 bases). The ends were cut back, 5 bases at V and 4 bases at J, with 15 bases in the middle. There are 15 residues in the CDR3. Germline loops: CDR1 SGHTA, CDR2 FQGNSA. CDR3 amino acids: CASSPDRIRGNTIYF. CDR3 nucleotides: TGTGCCAGCAGCCCAGACAGGATACGCGGAAACACCATATATTTT.

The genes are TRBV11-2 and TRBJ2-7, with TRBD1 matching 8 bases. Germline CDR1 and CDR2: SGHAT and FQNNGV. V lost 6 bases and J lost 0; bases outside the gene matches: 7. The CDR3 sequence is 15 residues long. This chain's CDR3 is CASRSTGVTSYEQYF. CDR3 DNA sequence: TGTGCCAGCAGATCGACAGGGGTTACCTCCTACGAGCAGTACTTC.

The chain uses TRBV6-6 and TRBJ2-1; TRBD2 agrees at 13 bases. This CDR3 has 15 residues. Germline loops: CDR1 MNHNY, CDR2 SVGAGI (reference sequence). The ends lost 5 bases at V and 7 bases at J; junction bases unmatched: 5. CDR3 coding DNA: TGTGCCAGCAGTCAACTAGCGGGAGGGCCGAATGAGCAGTTCTTC. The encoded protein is CASSQLAGGPNEQFF.

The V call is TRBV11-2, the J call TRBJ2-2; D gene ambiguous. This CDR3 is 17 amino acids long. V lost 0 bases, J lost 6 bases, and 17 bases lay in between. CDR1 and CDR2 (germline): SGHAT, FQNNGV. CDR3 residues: CASSLEFMAVLAGELFF. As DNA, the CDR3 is TGTGCCAGCAGCTTAGAATTCATGGCAGTGCTCGCCGGGGAGCTGTTTTTT.

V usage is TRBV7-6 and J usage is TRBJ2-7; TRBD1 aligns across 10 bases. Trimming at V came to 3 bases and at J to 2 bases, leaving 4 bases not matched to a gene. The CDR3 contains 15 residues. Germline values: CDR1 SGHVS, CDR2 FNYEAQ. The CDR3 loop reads CASSLTGGFAYEQYF. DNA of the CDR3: TGTGCCAGCAGCTTGACAGGGGGCTTCGCCTACGAGCAGTACTTC.

CDR3 in DNA: TGTGCCAGCAGTTTAGTCCAGCAATACTACGAGCAGTACTTC. Protein product: CASSLVQQYYEQYF. The chain carries TRBV28 and TRBJ2-7; D is unresolved. V was shortened by 2 bases and J by 3 bases, with 11 bases between the two germline ends. Germline assignment: CDR1 MDHEN and CDR2 SYDVKM. The length of the CDR3 is 14 residues.

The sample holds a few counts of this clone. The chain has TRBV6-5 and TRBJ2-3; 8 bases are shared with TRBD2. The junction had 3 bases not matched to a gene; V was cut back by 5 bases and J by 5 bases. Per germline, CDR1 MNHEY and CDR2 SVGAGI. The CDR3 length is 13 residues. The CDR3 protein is CASSPGLEDTQYF. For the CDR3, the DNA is TGTGCCAGCAGTCCGGGACTAGAAGATACGCAGTATTTT.

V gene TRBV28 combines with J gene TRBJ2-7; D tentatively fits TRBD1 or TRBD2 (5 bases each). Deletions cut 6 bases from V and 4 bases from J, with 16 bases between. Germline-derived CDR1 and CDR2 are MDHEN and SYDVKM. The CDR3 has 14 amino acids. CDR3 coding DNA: TGTGCCAGCAGCCCATTTGGGGACGGTTACGAGCAGTACTTC. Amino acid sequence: CASSPFGDGYEQYF.

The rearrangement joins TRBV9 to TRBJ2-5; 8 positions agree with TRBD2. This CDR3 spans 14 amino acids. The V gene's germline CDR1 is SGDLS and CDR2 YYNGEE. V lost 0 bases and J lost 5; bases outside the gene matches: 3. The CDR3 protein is CASSVGGGRETQYF. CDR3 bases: TGTGCCAGCAGCGTAGGAGGCGGGAGGGAGACCCAGTACTTC.

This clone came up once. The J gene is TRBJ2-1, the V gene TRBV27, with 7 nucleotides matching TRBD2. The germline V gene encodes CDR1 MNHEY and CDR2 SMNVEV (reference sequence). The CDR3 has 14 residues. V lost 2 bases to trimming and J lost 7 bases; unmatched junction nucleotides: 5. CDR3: CASSLAGDLNEQFF. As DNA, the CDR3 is TGTGCCAGCAGTTTAGCGGGAGACCTGAATGAGCAGTTCTTC.

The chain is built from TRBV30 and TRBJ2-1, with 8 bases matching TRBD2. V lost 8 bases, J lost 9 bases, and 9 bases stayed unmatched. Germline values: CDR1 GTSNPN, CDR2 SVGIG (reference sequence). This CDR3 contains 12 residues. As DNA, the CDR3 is TGTGCCGGATCAGCGGGAGCGGGTGAGCAGTTCTTC. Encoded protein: CAGSAGAGEQFF.

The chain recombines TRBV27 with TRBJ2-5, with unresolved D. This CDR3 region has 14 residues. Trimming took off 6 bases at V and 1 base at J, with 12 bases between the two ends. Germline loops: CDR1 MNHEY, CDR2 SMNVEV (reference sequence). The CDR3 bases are TGTGCCAGCAGACCTCTAGGTGGCCAAGAGACCCAGTACTTC. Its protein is CASRPLGGQETQYF.

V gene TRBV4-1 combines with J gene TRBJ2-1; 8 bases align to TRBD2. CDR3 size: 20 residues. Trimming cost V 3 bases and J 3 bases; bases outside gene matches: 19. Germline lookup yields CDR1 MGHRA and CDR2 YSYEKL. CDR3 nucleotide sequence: TGCGCCAGCAGCCAGCGAAATGGGGGGCAACTAGCGGACGACTACAATGAGCAGTTCTTC. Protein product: CASSQRNGGQLADDYNEQFF.